One T cell receptor beta chain is described in this entry. This clone's antigen is unknown. No clone much larger than this one lies a single base away; base qualities are absent. This sample was included in a study of blood T cell repertoires in COVID-19 (dated by TCRdb to 2020 to 2021). For the study in its entirety: Samples covering the acute and convalescent phases of COVID-19 were provided by collaborators in the United States, Italy and Spain. The prospective study material was composed of cDNA or gDNA derived from T cells, B-cell-depleted T cells, or PBMCs. The dataset comprised deeply sampled blood TCRbeta repertoires from subjects exposed to, actively infected with, or recovered from COVID-19. The repertoires were made available in a free public database intended to serve as a resource for research on the immune response to SARS-CoV-2. Samples were obtained from the ongoing ImmuneRACE study (first 160 participants) and from 1,200 or so subjects provided by 6 global collaborators. Nearly every sample came with metadata listing a de-identified subject ID, COVID-19 status, age in years and sex. Where available, HLA class I and class II types were obtained from metadata supplied by the sample provider rather than from assay-based typing.

On the study overall, not on this receptor specifically: How much clinical and demographic metadata was included differed by source and by participant, and the metadata was provided uncurated.

TCRbeta CDR3 regions were amplified from genomic DNA by means of the immunoSEQ Assay, a bias-controlled multiplex PCR. The source study handled its data this way. The number of nucleated cells in each sample was estimated by amplification of reference gene primers within the assay. Sequence reads were collapsed and filtered to measure the absolute abundance of every unique TCRbeta CDR3 rearrangement. For each sample, productive Simpson clonality was calculated as the square root of Simpson's diversity index across productive rearrangements. The source is immuneACCESS, and TCRdb retained only in-frame sequences with V and J called. Part of the clones is not carried over; for the studies checked, unresolved V genes explain less than half of this, and the remainder is unexplained. That table supplies the V and J calls and clone size; D and trimming were determined from the DNA. The sample table lists around 250,000 clones, about 87% of them with a count of one. 0.95% to 1.5% of the sample is held by the ten biggest clonotypes.

Participants in the prospective study were enrolled through a virtual design, were aged roughly 18 to 95 years, and lived in roughly 25 United States geographic areas. In the prospective study, participants were assigned to cohorts based on the clinical history participants reported in a screening survey and a study questionnaire. In the prospective study, whole blood, serum and a nasopharyngeal or oropharyngeal swab were collected from each participant by mobile phlebotomists. Over a roughly 2-month period, participants in the prospective study had the option of providing additional blood draws and questionnaires. Prospective study blood samples were shipped either frozen or at room temperature before DNA extraction. This TCR was sampled from a woman between 35 and 50 years old with acute COVID-19. Sequences were obtained from PBMCs or T cells enriched from blood (not recorded which).

At the DNA level, the sequence is TGTGCCAGCAGCGTCCATGGACTAGCGGGAGTTAACACCGGGGAGCTGTTTTTT. Its amino acids are CASSVHGLAGVNTGELFF. The chain was built from TRBV9 and TRBJ2-2, and TRBD2 aligns with 13 junction nucleotides. CDR1 and CDR2 (SGDLS, YYNGEE) derive from the germline V gene. Trimmed from V: 2 bases; trimmed from J: 2 bases; junction bases lacking a gene match: 6. The CDR3, cysteine through phenylalanine, is 18 amino acids long. Only CDR3 DNA is held: 54 bases, read in frame from base 1. Outside the CDR3, residues come from the reference TRBV9 and TRBJ2-2 proteins, so the full variable domain is: DSGVTQTPKHLITATGQRVTLRCSPRSGDLSVYWYQQSLDQGLQFLIQYYNGEERAKGNILERFSAQQFPDLHSELNLSSLELGDSALYFCASSVHGLAGVNTGELFFGEGSRLTVL.